Described below is a single TCR beta chain sequence and its context. V lost 4 bases to trimming and J lost 7 bases, with 21 bases between them. The germline CDR1 and CDR2 sequences are SGHRS and YFSETQ. The CDR3 length is 16 residues. Source study methods: Reference gene primer amplification in the assay estimated nucleated cell counts. The table came from immunoSEQ multiplex PCR; TCRdb's copy has only in-frame clones and leaves some out. V, J and clone size are taken as reported in that table, and D and trimming were inferred from the DNA itself. The sample holds a few hundred thousand clones, around 87% seen once. These data come from a study of blood T cell repertoires in COVID-19. About the study: Samples taken during acute and convalescent COVID-19 were collected in the United States, Italy and Spain. The analysed material was cDNA or gDNA that came from T cells, B-cell-depleted T cells, or PBMCs.

V and J are TRBV5-1 and TRBJ1-5, with D possibly matching TRBD1 (6 bases). Input material: peripheral blood. This receptor was obtained from a woman in her fifties or sixties who had recovered from COVID-19. The CDR3 spells CASSMDPGQGEQPQHF. The CDR3 nucleotides read TGCGCCAGCAGCATGGATCCGGGACAAGGAGAGCAGCCCCAGCATTTT.